This T cell receptor (beta chain) originates from a study of T cell responses to AZD1222 COVID-19 vaccine. Study results and caveats: AZD1222 recipients seropositive at baseline numbered only five or six.

Pooled in the analysis were second doses at about 4 or about 12 weeks. Trimming removed 2 bases from V and 4 bases from J, with 5 bases in between. The germline gives CDR1 MDHEN, CDR2 SYDVKM. The CDR3 consists of 12 residues. TCRdb's table, derived via immunoSEQ multiplex PCR, lists solely in-frame clones and lacks some. The sample holds around 44,000 clones, 65% to 90% seen once. As concerns this clone: Its antigen is still unknown.

The sequencing here drew on peripheral blood, taken 28 days after the second AZD1222 dose. The rearrangement uses TRBV28 and TRBJ1-1; D remains unclear. This TCR derives from an adult who received the AZD1222 COVID-19 vaccine. CDR3 sequence reads: CASSLVGTEAFF. CDR3 bases: TGTGCCAGCAGTTTAGTAGGCACTGAAGCTTTCTTT.